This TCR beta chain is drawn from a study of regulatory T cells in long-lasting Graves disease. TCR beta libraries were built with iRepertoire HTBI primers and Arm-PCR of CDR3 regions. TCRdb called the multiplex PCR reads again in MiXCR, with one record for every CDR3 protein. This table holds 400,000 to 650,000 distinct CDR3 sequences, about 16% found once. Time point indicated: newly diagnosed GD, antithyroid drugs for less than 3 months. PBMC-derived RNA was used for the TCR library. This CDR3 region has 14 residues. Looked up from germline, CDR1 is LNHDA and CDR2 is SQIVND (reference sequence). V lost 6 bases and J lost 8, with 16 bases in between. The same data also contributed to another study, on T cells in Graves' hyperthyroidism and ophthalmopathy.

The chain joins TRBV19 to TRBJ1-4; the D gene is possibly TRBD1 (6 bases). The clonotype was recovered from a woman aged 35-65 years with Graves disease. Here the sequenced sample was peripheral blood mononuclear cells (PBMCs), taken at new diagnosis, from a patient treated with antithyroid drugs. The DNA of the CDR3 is TGTGCCAGTAGGGACACAGGGAGGAGAGAAAAACTGTTTTTT. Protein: CASRDTGRREKLFF.